This TCR beta chain originates from a study of blood T cell repertoires in COVID-19. Study context: Acute-phase and convalescent COVID-19 samples originated in the United States, Italy and Spain. The cDNA or gDNA used as material had been derived from T cells, B-cell-depleted T cells, or PBMCs.

This clone was detected once. Authors' methods: Estimates of nucleated cell counts were drawn from the amplification of reference gene primers. Data came from immunoSEQ multiplex PCR; TCRdb stores just in-frame clones and leaves some out. V, J and clone size are taken as reported in that table, and D and trimming were inferred from the DNA itself. Among roughly 90,000 clones listed, more than 85% were seen once. V shed 5 bases, J shed 8 bases, and the junction held 3 bases outside the gene matches. This CDR3 is 14 amino acids long. Germline V gene lookup returns CDR1 LNHDA and CDR2 SQIVND (reference sequence).

This sequence originates from a man aged 35 to 55 with acute or convalescent COVID-19. The sequenced sample consisted of peripheral blood. This chain uses TRBV19 with TRBJ1-4, with 12 bases matching TRBD1. The CDR3 DNA sequence: TGTGCCAGTAGTCCCGGGACAGGGGGCGAAAAACTGTTTTTT. Protein: CASSPGTGGEKLFF.